Given below is one T cell receptor (beta chain) in context. The data belong to a study of blood T cell repertoires in COVID-19. Trimming took 2 bases from V and 1 from J; bases not matched to a gene: 6. CDR1 is LNHDA and CDR2 is SQIVND in the germline V gene (reference sequence). This CDR3 is 18 amino acids long. Repertoires were generated with immunoSEQ multiplex PCR, while TCRdb's copy carries only in-frame clones and drops some. The sample contains nearly 60,000 clones, nearly 90% of which appear only once. The V and J genes are TRBV19 and TRBJ2-2, with 11 bases identical to TRBD1. The sequence came from a man in his fifties or sixties with active COVID-19. Source material: peripheral blood. This CDR3 is CASSIRTGGLLNTGELFF. In DNA, the CDR3 is TGTGCCAGTAGTATAAGGACAGGGGGCTTATTGAACACCGGGGAGCTGTTTTTT.